Below, 30 T cell receptor beta chains from the same sample are listed, as sequenced in a study of HIV-infected patients and healthy controls. Antiretroviral therapy had run roughly three months, about 14 weeks, before follow-up blood collection. Whole blood was used without fractionation, so all unsorted peripheral T cells were included. Reverse transcription used approximately 500 ng RNA and constant-region primers for alpha and beta. Each of the alpha and beta chains got its own library through chain-specific third strand synthesis with indices. MiXCR, applied by TCRdb to the 5' RACE reads, yields one record per CDR3 protein. The profile shows thousands of distinct CDR3 sequences, about 8.4% of them singletons. The specimen was blood, collected during antiretroviral therapy. The receptors here all came from an adult with HIV infection.

This clonotype is medium-sized (0.01 to 0.1%) by share. V is TRBV14 and J is TRBJ2-2, with D maybe TRBD2 (5 bases). Germline V gene lookup returns CDR1 SGHDN and CDR2 FVKESK. The V end was cut by 0 bases, the J end by 6 bases, with 11 bases between. There are 15 residues in the CDR3. The CDR3 region has the DNA TGTGCCAGCAGCCAAGATCCTAGCCCTTCCGGGGAGCTGTTTTTT. It specifies CASSQDPSPSGELFF.

In its sample, this clonotype is medium-sized. The chain recombines TRBV11-2 with TRBJ2-5; TRBD2 aligns across 14 bases. The CDR3 is made up of 13 amino acids. Germline CDR1 reads SGHAT; CDR2 reads FQNNGV. Losses at the gene ends were 5 bases for V and 13 bases for J; bases not matched to a gene: 6. CDR3 residues: CASSTGLAGATYF. CDR3 bases: TGTGCCAGCAGCACGGGACTAGCGGGAGCCACGTACTTC.

This clonotype was detected only a few times. The chain is built from TRBV10-3 and TRBJ2-7; TRBD2 might be the D (5 bases). Trimming pared 7 bases from V and 2 bases from J, leaving 15 bases between. The CDR3 covers 14 residues. Germline CDR1 reads ENHRY; CDR2 reads SYGVKD. CDR3: CAITGSHKAYEQYF. Written as DNA, the CDR3 is TGTGCCATCACGGGGTCCCACAAAGCCTACGAGCAGTACTTC.

This clonotype was seen repeatedly, ten times or more. This sequence joins TRBV6-2 or TRBV6-3 and TRBJ1-5; TRBD1 matches 9 bases. With 4 bases clipped from V and 7 bases from J, the junction kept 17 bases outside the gene matches. This CDR3 is 18 amino acids long. Germline V gene data show CDR1 as MNHEY and CDR2 as SVGEGT. The chain's CDR3 is CASSSSPGQGPKRQPQHF. The DNA of the CDR3 is TGTGCCAGCAGTTCCTCGCCGGGACAGGGACCTAAAAGGCAGCCCCAGCATTTT.

This clonotype was observed at least ten times. The chain uses TRBV7-2 and TRBJ2-5, with 7 bases matching TRBD1. Germline-derived CDR1 and CDR2 are SGHTA and FQGNSA. Losses at the gene ends were 6 bases for V and 2 bases for J; bases not matched to a gene: 6. This CDR3 comprises 14 residues. The CDR3 DNA sequence: TGTGCCAGCAGAAACCAGGGGGTACAAGAGACCCAGTACTTC. Amino acid sequence: CASRNQGVQETQYF. Together with reference TRBV7-2 and TRBJ2-5, the CDR3 gives the full variable domain: GAGVSQSPSNKVTEKGKDVELRCDPISGHTALYWYRQSLGQGLEFLIYFQGNSAPDKSGLPSDRFSAERTGGSVSTLTIQRTQQEDSAVYLCASRNQGVQETQYFGPGTRLLVL.

This chain connects TRBV20-1 to TRBJ2-7; D perhaps matches TRBD1 (5 bases). CDR1 is DFQATT and CDR2 is SNEGSKA in the germline V gene (reference sequence). The V gene lost 0 bases and the J gene lost 3 bases, with 15 bases spanning the gap. The CDR3 has 15 residues. This CDR3 is CSARETLRGLYEQYF. The CDR3 DNA is TGCAGTGCTAGAGAAACCCTTAGGGGTCTCTACGAGCAGTACTTC.

By share, this clonotype counts as medium-sized. The chain has TRBV9 and TRBJ1-1; D gene uncertain. V dropped 0 bases and J dropped 0 bases, with 3 bases sitting between them. The CDR3 spans 13 residues. Germline loops: CDR1 SGDLS, CDR2 YYNGEE. CDR3 nucleotide sequence: TGTGCCAGCAGCGTAGTGATGAACACTGAAGCTTTCTTT. This codes for CASSVVMNTEAFF.

There are a few counts of this clonotype. This chain links TRBV6-5 with TRBJ2-7; TRBD2 agrees at 7 bases. CDR1 and CDR2 (germline): MNHEY, SVGAGI. The CDR3 sequence is 17 residues long. The junction had 19 bases not matched to a gene; V was cut back by 5 bases and J by 6 bases. The CDR3 protein is CASSRPTVRAGIAEQYF. In DNA, the CDR3 is TGTGCCAGCAGTCGCCCCACAGTACGAGCGGGGATCGCCGAGCAGTACTTC.

The CDR3 here is CASSQDRGPYEQYF. The DNA of the CDR3 is TGTGCCAGCAGCCAAGACAGGGGGCCGTACGAGCAGTACTTC. The rearrangement joins TRBV7-2 to TRBJ2-7, with 10 bases lining up with TRBD1. Per the germline V gene, CDR1 is SGHTA and CDR2 is FQGNSA. J was trimmed by 4 bases and V by 5 bases; bases with no gene match: 5. This CDR3 comprises 14 residues.

This clonotype was seen a few times. This chain connects TRBV28 to TRBJ2-2; TRBD2 aligns across 9 bases. V shed 6 bases and J 6 bases; nucleotides not matched to a gene: 17. Per the germline V gene, CDR1 is MDHEN and CDR2 is SYDVKM. CDR3 length equals 18 residues. Here the CDR3 reads CASRSPLLAGLVSGELFF. The CDR3 nucleotides are TGTGCCAGCAGGTCCCCCCTCCTAGCGGGATTGGTTTCCGGGGAGCTGTTTTTT.

By sample share, this clonotype is medium-sized (0.01 to 0.1%). The chain joins TRBV7-8 to TRBJ2-7, with 12 bases that match TRBD2. The junction had 11 bases not matched to a gene; V was cut back by 2 bases and J by 3 bases. CDR3 length: 18 residues. The germline V gene encodes CDR1 SGHVS and CDR2 FQNEAQ. CDR3 amino acids: CASSLTPSGTSGHYEQYF. The CDR3 DNA follows: TGTGCCAGCAGCTTAACACCTTCCGGGACTAGCGGGCACTACGAGCAGTACTTC.

Many counts were recorded for this clonotype. This rearrangement joins TRBV30 to TRBJ2-2; no clear D. Germline V gene sequence: CDR1 GTSNPN, CDR2 SVGIG (reference sequence). The CDR3 contains 10 residues. The V and J ends lost 6 bases and 8 bases respectively, with 7 bases between them. CDR3 residues: CACRRGELFF. The CDR3, as DNA: TGTGCCTGCCGGAGAGGGGAGCTGTTTTTT.

V gene TRBV28 combines with J gene TRBJ1-5, with D perhaps TRBD1 (5 bases). Germline V gene sequence: CDR1 MDHEN, CDR2 SYDVKM. The V and J ends lost 6 bases and 4 bases respectively, with 22 bases between them. This CDR3 region has 17 residues. CDR3 in amino acids: CASSSPWGSSWNQPQHF. CDR3 DNA: TGTGCCAGCAGCTCACCATGGGGGAGCAGCTGGAATCAGCCCCAGCATTTT.

Judged by abundance, this clonotype is medium-sized. This chain joins TRBV18 and TRBJ1-1, with no clear D. Germline V gene sequence: CDR1 KGHSH, CDR2 LQKENI. V was shortened by 2 bases and J by 0 bases, with 13 bases between the two germline ends. The CDR3 runs 16 residues. The DNA of the CDR3 is TGTGCCAGCTCACCATTGTCGGGATACATGAACACTGAAGCTTTCTTT. It yields the protein CASSPLSGYMNTEAFF.

This clonotype has a handful of counts. CDR3 in DNA: TGCAGTGCTAGAGTGGTCACAGGGGTTTTTGGCTACACCTTC. This encodes CSARVVTGVFGYTF. V is TRBV20-1 and J is TRBJ1-2; 7 bases align to TRBD1. The CDR3 is made up of 14 amino acids. The germline V gene encodes CDR1 DFQATT and CDR2 SNEGSKA (reference sequence). The V and J ends lost 1 base and 7 bases, in that order; junction bases with no gene match: 9.

The chain links TRBV5-4 to TRBJ2-7; D remains ambiguous. Germline assignment: CDR1 SGHNT and CDR2 YYREEE (reference sequence). The length of the CDR3 is 13 residues. The V end lost 0 bases, the J end lost 7 bases, and 11 bases lay between the germline ends. CDR3 bases: TGTGCCAGCAGCTTGGATTCGCATGGGGAGCAGTACTTC. It translates to CASSLDSHGEQYF.

In this sample, this clonotype is medium-sized. V is TRBV9 and J is TRBJ1-1; D gene uncertain. The germline CDR1 and CDR2 sequences are SGDLS and YYNGEE. The CDR3 length is 13 residues. Trimming stripped 1 base from V and 1 base from J, with 5 bases between. The CDR3 region is CASSVLENTEAFF. In DNA form, the CDR3 reads TGTGCCAGCAGCGTATTGGAGAACACTGAAGCTTTCTTT.

This clonotype has at least ten counts. This chain connects TRBV18 to TRBJ1-1; D is perhaps TRBD1 (5 bases). Germline V gene sequence: CDR1 KGHSH, CDR2 LQKENI. This CDR3 contains 14 residues. The V end lost 3 bases, the J end lost 11 bases, and 19 bases lay between the germline ends. The chain's CDR3 is CASSPPMQGLGAFF. The CDR3 region has the DNA TGTGCCAGCTCACCGCCGATGCAGGGTTTGGGTGCTTTCTTT.

At least ten counts were recorded for this clonotype. The V and J genes are TRBV20-1 and TRBJ2-1; 8 nucleotides agree with TRBD1. V dropped 4 bases and J dropped 1; count of bases not matched to a gene: 6. This CDR3 region has 15 residues. Per the germline V gene, CDR1 is DFQATT and CDR2 is SNEGSKA (reference sequence). The CDR3 DNA follows: TGCAGTGCTACCGGACAGGGAGCGTCCTACAATGAGCAGTTCTTC. Amino acid sequence: CSATGQGASYNEQFF.

In this sample, this clonotype is medium-sized. The CDR3 protein is CAWSGSAYEQYF. In DNA, the CDR3 is TGTGCCTGGAGTGGATCCGCCTACGAGCAGTACTTC. The V gene is TRBV30, the J gene TRBJ2-7; D not certain. The CDR3 is made up of 12 amino acids. The V gene lost 1 base and the J gene lost 2 bases, with 6 bases spanning the gap. In germline, CDR1 is GTSNPN, CDR2 SVGIG (reference sequence).

Within the sample, this clonotype is medium-sized (0.01 to 0.1%). The chain links TRBV7-8 to TRBJ2-1; D remains unclear. The CDR3 extends over 13 amino acids. Germline V gives CDR1 SGHVS, CDR2 FQNEAQ. Trimming took 0 bases from V and 4 from J, leaving 4 bases between them. The CDR3 coding sequence is TGTGCCAGCAGCTTAGCACGGTACAATGAGCAGTTCTTC. Encoded protein: CASSLARYNEQFF.

This clonotype was recorded a few times. J is TRBJ2-5 and V is TRBV29-1; 10 nucleotides agree with TRBD1. J gave up 5 bases and V 5 bases, and 14 bases lay outside the gene matches. CDR1 and CDR2 (germline): SQVTM, ANQGSEA. This CDR3 comprises 16 residues. CDR3 loop: CSVSGNLDRGSETQYF. In DNA, the CDR3 is TGCAGCGTTTCGGGGAATCTGGACAGGGGGTCGGAGACCCAGTACTTC.

This clonotype was observed at least ten times. The chain links TRBV10-3 to TRBJ1-5; the D is unclear. The CDR3 spans 14 residues. The V end was cut by 0 bases, the J end by 4 bases, with 7 bases between. Germline values: CDR1 ENHRY, CDR2 SYGVKD. For the CDR3, the DNA is TGTGCCATCAGTGAGTCGGAAAGGAATCAGCCCCAGCATTTT. Protein product: CAISESERNQPQHF.

This clonotype was counted at least ten times. This rearrangement joins TRBV7-6 to TRBJ1-5; D is undetermined. This CDR3 contains 15 residues. V was trimmed by 5 bases and J by 4 bases, leaving 15 bases between them. Germline CDR1 and CDR2: SGHVS and FNYEAQ. In nucleotides, the CDR3 is TGTGCCAGCAGCCCTCTCGCGCGTATGAATCAGCCCCAGCATTTT. This codes for CASSPLARMNQPQHF. Full variable domain (rest looked up from reference TRBV7-6 and TRBJ1-5): GAGVSQSPRYKVTKRGQDVALRCDPISGHVSLYWYRQALGQGPEFLTYFNYEAQQDKSGLPNDRFSAERPEGSISTLTIQRTEQRDSAMYRCASSPLARMNQPQHFGDGTRLSIL.

This clonotype was counted ten times or more. This chain links TRBV2 with TRBJ2-7; D may be TRBD1 (6 bases). V was cut by 6 bases and J by 7 bases, with 16 bases left in between. From germline, CDR1 is SNHLY and CDR2 FYNNEI. This CDR3 has 13 residues. CDR3 in amino acids: CASRRRQAFEQYF. The CDR3 DNA follows: TGTGCCAGCAGGCGAAGACAGGCGTTTGAGCAGTACTTC.

This clonotype has at least ten counts. The J gene is TRBJ1-5, the V gene TRBV19, with 8 bases identical to TRBD1. The CDR3 runs 15 residues. Per the germline V gene, CDR1 is LNHDA and CDR2 is SQIVND (reference sequence). Germline trimming cut 4 bases from V and 3 bases from J; bases unmatched to any gene: 5. Here the CDR3 DNA reads TGTGCCAGTAGTACAGGACAGGGTTTCAATCAGCCCCAGCATTTT. Its protein is CASSTGQGFNQPQHF.

In this sample, this clonotype is medium-sized (0.01 to 0.1%). The rearrangement joins TRBV18 to TRBJ1-1; D gene unclear. CDR1 is KGHSH, CDR2 LQKENI, per germline. Deletions cut 1 base from V and 1 base from J, with 7 bases between. The CDR3 is made up of 14 amino acids. DNA for the CDR3: TGTGCCAGCTCACCACAGGCTACGAACACTGAAGCTTTCTTT. This encodes CASSPQATNTEAFF.

The rearrangement uses TRBV7-9 and TRBJ1-4; possible D gene TRBD1, 6 bases. CDR3 length: 17 amino acids. The germline V and J ends were trimmed by 2 bases and 3 bases, with 16 bases remaining between them. In germline, CDR1 is SEHNR, CDR2 FQNEAQ (reference sequence). DNA of the CDR3: TGTGCCAGCAGCTTAATCACAGGGAAAATATCTAATGAAAAACTGTTTTTT. Its protein is CASSLITGKISNEKLFF.

Sample share makes this clonotype medium-sized. The gene calls are TRBV28 and TRBJ2-3; D might be TRBD1 (5 bases). V was clipped by 1 base and J by 2 bases, with 13 bases between them. The CDR3 runs to 16 residues. Germline assignment: CDR1 MDHEN and CDR2 SYDVKM. The CDR3 DNA is TGTGCCAGCAGTTTATTTTATCAACAGGACACAGATACGCAGTATTTT. Translation gives CASSLFYQQDTDTQYF.

The chain is built from TRBV11-2 and TRBJ1-1; the match to TRBD1 covers 10 bases. This CDR3 is built from 13 residues. J lost 10 bases, V lost 8 bases, and 10 bases had no gene match. The germline V gene has CDR1 SGHAT and CDR2 FQNNGV. CDR3 sequence (DNA): TGTGCCAGCCAAAGGACAGGGGGATTTGGAGCTTTCTTT. The encoded protein is CASQRTGGFGAFF.